This is a list of T cell receptor beta chains from one sample in a study of shared clonotypes between healthy human individuals. Here immunoSEQ multiplex PCR was the method, and the copy in TCRdb shows in-frame clones only, minus some. The sample includes millions of clones, over 85% of them seen just once. The material sequenced was naive CD4+ T cells sorted from blood. The receptors come from a man aged 18 to 30 in good health. Each CDR3 is given with its conserved first and last residue. The D gene is left open where the match is weak. Clone size is given for some rows only: seen once, a few or many times, or a class if the clone is expanded.

d_gene	v_gene	j_gene	abundance	CDR3aa	CDR3nt
-	TRBV29-1	TRBJ1-1	-	CTSSGGWEAFF	TGCACAAGTTCGGGGGGCTGGGAAGCTTTCTTT
-	TRBV5-8	TRBJ2-7	-	CASRRSHEQYF	TGTGCCAGCAGGAGGAGCCACGAGCAGTACTTC
TRBD1	TRBV5-8	TRBJ2-5	-	CASSLLAGTVQETQYF	TGTGCCAGCAGCTTGCTCGCCGGGACAGTACAAGAGACCCAGTACTTC
TRBD1	TRBV5-5	TRBJ1-3	few	CASSLDPGGSGNTIYF	TGTGCCAGCAGCTTGGATCCAGGGGGCTCTGGAAACACCATATATTTT
TRBD1	TRBV5-1	TRBJ1-2	-	CASSSGTAYGYTF	TGCGCCAGCAGCTCCGGGACAGCCTATGGCTACACCTTC
-	TRBV5-1	TRBJ2-3	-	CASSLDASEADTQYF	TGCGCCAGCAGCTTAGACGCATCGGAGGCAGATACGCAGTATTTT
-	TRBV30	TRBJ2-1	-	CAWSVPSGRRLYNEQFF	TGTGCCTGGAGTGTACCTTCCGGGAGACGACTCTACAATGAGCAGTTCTTC
-	TRBV2	TRBJ2-2	-	CALQSGVVDTGELFF	TGTGCCTTACAGTCCGGGGTGGTGGACACCGGGGAGCTGTTTTTT
-	TRBV5-6	TRBJ2-1	-	CASSRTKGGSYNEQFF	TGTGCCAGCAGCCGAACTAAAGGGGGGTCCTACAATGAGCAGTTCTTC
TRBD2	TRBV18	TRBJ2-7	-	CASSGGGLNEQYF	TGTGCCAGCTCGGGCGGGGGGCTGAACGAGCAGTACTTC
-	TRBV30	TRBJ1-2	-	CAWSGDRKTYGYTF	TGTGCCTGGAGTGGGGATCGGAAGACCTATGGCTACACCTTC
-	TRBV19	TRBJ1-5	-	CASSIGGDQPQHF	TGTGCCAGTAGTATCGGTGGCGATCAGCCCCAGCATTTT
-	TRBV28	TRBJ2-3	-	CASSQRQPGTDTQYF	TGTGCCAGCAGCCAACGACAGCCAGGGACAGATACGCAGTATTTT
TRBD1	TRBV5-4	TRBJ2-1	-	CASSVSPGQGSSNEQFF	TGTGCCAGCAGCGTAAGCCCGGGACAGGGAAGCAGCAATGAGCAGTTCTTC
-	TRBV25-1	TRBJ2-3	once	CASSLVGVDTQYF	TGTGCCAGCAGTCTCGTTGGCGTAGATACGCAGTATTTT
TRBD1	TRBV30	TRBJ1-2	-	CAWTTGTGVLYGYTF	TGTGCCTGGACTACCGGGACAGGCGTGTTATATGGCTACACCTTC
-	TRBV19	TRBJ1-2	-	CASSSLPNYGYTF	TGTGCCAGTAGTTCCTTACCTAACTATGGCTACACCTTC
-	TRBV7-8	TRBJ2-7	once	CASSLGRAYEQYF	TGTGCCAGCAGCTTAGGCAGGGCCTACGAGCAGTACTTC
-	TRBV5-6	TRBJ1-3	-	CASSGPGDTIYF	TGTGCCAGCAGCGGACCTGGGGACACCATATATTTT
-	TRBV5-1	TRBJ2-7	-	CASSLGGTASSYEQYF	TGCGCCAGCAGCTTGGGGGGGACTGCTAGCTCCTACGAGCAGTACTTC
TRBD1	TRBV6-6	TRBJ1-1	-	CASSGDREGEAFF	TGTGCCAGCAGCGGGGACAGGGAAGGCGAAGCTTTCTTT
-	TRBV2	TRBJ2-3	once	CASLQGLNTDTQYF	TGTGCCAGCCTGCAGGGGCTAAACACAGATACGCAGTATTTT
TRBD1	TRBV27	TRBJ1-1	-	CASSLSQGVGTEAFF	TGTGCCAGCAGTTTATCTCAGGGGGTAGGGACTGAAGCTTTCTTT
-	TRBV28	TRBJ1-2	few	CASRGGYEILGRSLGYTF	TGTGCCAGCAGGGGGGGTTATGAGATTCTGGGGAGGTCCCTTGGCTACACCTTC
-	TRBV28	TRBJ2-4	-	CASRQGTSKNIQYF	TGTGCCAGCAGACAGGGGACTAGCAAAAACATTCAGTACTTC
TRBD2	TRBV30	TRBJ2-7	-	CAWSLETSADEQYF	TGTGCCTGGAGTCTCGAGACTAGCGCCGACGAGCAGTACTTC
TRBD2	TRBV18	TRBJ2-7	-	CASSRLAGVEQYF	TGTGCCAGCTCACGACTAGCGGGAGTTGAGCAGTACTTC
-	TRBV11-2	TRBJ1-5	-	CASSPGDGNQPQHF	TGTGCCAGCAGCCCGGGGGATGGCAATCAGCCCCAGCATTTT
-	TRBV2	TRBJ2-1	-	CASSEDEQFF	TGTGCCAGCAGTGAGGATGAGCAGTTCTTC
TRBD2	TRBV5-4	TRBJ2-5	-	CASSSRLAGSQETQYF	TGTGCCAGCAGCTCACGACTAGCGGGAAGCCAAGAGACCCAGTACTTC
-	TRBV7-9	TRBJ2-5	-	CASSFGRQGLIQETQYF	TGTGCCAGCAGCTTCGGCAGACAGGGACTAATTCAAGAGACCCAGTACTTC
-	TRBV6-5	TRBJ1-6	-	CASSWGVGSSPLHF	TGTGCCAGCAGTTGGGGGGTGGGGAGTTCACCCCTCCACTTT
TRBD2	TRBV30	TRBJ2-7	-	CAWRIAGGPYEQYF	TGTGCCTGGCGCATAGCGGGGGGGCCCTACGAGCAGTACTTC
TRBD1	TRBV28	TRBJ1-5	-	CASSSPGQGDNQPQHF	TGTGCCAGCAGTTCTCCGGGACAGGGTGACAATCAGCCCCAGCATTTT
TRBD1	TRBV5-1	TRBJ1-2	-	CASSLDSGGAAGYTF	TGCGCCAGCAGCTTGGATTCAGGGGGCGCCGCTGGCTACACCTTC
-	TRBV18	TRBJ2-5	once	CASSPQEGTVQETQYF	TGTGCCAGCTCACCCCAGGAGGGGACAGTCCAAGAGACCCAGTACTTC
TRBD2	TRBV28	TRBJ2-2	-	CASSSTAGGLFF	TGTGCCAGCAGTTCTACCGCGGGGGGGCTGTTTTTT
-	TRBV18	TRBJ2-7	-	CASSPPRGRGLFSYEQYF	TGTGCCAGCTCACCACCGAGAGGACGGGGGCTTTTCTCCTACGAGCAGTACTTC
TRBD2	TRBV7-7	TRBJ2-5	-	CASSLGILAGVPAQYF	TGTGCTAGCAGCTTAGGAATCCTAGCGGGGGTCCCGGCCCAGTACTTC
-	TRBV7-6	TRBJ2-7	once	CASSWTDTYEQYF	TGTGCCAGCAGCTGGACTGATACCTACGAGCAGTACTTC
-	TRBV19	TRBJ2-2	few	CASSIGTANTGELFF	TGTGCCAGTAGTATAGGGACCGCCAACACCGGGGAGCTGTTTTTT
-	TRBV7-9	TRBJ1-2	-	CASSFGTENYGYTF	TGTGCCAGCAGCTTCGGGACGGAGAACTATGGCTACACCTTC
-	TRBV2	TRBJ1-4	-	CASSEAVGRNEKLFF	TGTGCCAGCAGTGAAGCGGTAGGGAGGAATGAAAAACTGTTTTTT
TRBD2	TRBV5-5	TRBJ2-5	-	CASSARTSGQETQYF	TGTGCCAGCAGCGCCAGGACTAGCGGACAAGAGACCCAGTACTTC
-	TRBV5-6	TRBJ1-1	once	CASSRDWNTEAFF	TGTGCCAGCAGCAGGGACTGGAACACTGAAGCTTTCTTT
TRBD1	TRBV11-3	TRBJ2-2	-	CASSQQGSGELFF	TGTGCCAGCAGCCAACAGGGGTCCGGGGAGCTGTTTTTT
TRBD2	TRBV15	TRBJ2-4	once	CATWAGGPNIQYF	TGTGCCACCTGGGCGGGAGGGCCAAACATTCAGTACTTC
TRBD1	TRBV18	TRBJ2-1	-	CASSPDRAYNEQFF	TGTGCCAGCTCACCGGACAGGGCGTACAATGAGCAGTTCTTC
-	TRBV5-6	TRBJ1-4	-	CASTRAVPGATNEKLFF	TGTGCCAGCACCCGAGCCGTCCCAGGTGCAACTAATGAAAAACTGTTTTTT
TRBD1	TRBV7-9	TRBJ1-5	once	CASSLGQGRGNQPQHF	TGTGCCAGCAGCCTAGGACAGGGCCGGGGCAATCAGCCCCAGCATTTT
TRBD2	TRBV4-3	TRBJ2-2	-	CASSQDGTRAGELFF	TGCGCCAGCAGCCAAGACGGGACTAGGGCCGGGGAGCTGTTTTTT
-	TRBV6-6	TRBJ1-2	-	CASSDSDGGGYGYTF	TGTGCCAGCAGTGATTCTGACGGCGGCGGCTATGGCTACACCTTC
TRBD1	TRBV30	TRBJ1-1	-	CAWSRQGNTEAFF	TGTGCCTGGTCAAGACAGGGAAACACTGAAGCTTTCTTT
TRBD2	TRBV7-3	TRBJ2-4	many	CASSLGTTNIQYF	TGTGCCAGCAGCTTAGGGACTACAAACATTCAGTACTTC
-	TRBV10-3	TRBJ2-1	-	CAISEYSSLASYNEQFF	TGTGCCATCAGTGAGTATAGTAGCTTGGCATCCTACAATGAGCAGTTCTTC
-	TRBV7-9	TRBJ1-1	-	CASVGWGEGRAFF	TGTGCCAGCGTTGGGTGGGGGGAAGGCAGAGCTTTCTTT